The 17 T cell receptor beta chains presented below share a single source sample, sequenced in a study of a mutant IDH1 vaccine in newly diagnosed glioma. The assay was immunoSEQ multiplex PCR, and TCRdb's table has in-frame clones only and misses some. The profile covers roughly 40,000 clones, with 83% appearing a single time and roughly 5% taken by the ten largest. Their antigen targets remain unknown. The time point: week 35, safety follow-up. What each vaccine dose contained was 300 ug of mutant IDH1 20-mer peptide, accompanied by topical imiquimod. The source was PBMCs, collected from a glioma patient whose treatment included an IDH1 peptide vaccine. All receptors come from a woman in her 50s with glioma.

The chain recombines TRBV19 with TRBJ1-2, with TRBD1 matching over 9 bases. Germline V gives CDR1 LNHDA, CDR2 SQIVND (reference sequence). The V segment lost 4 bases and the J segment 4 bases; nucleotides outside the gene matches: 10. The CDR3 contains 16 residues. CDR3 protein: CASSTPDRGIVYGYTF. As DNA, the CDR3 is TGTGCCAGTAGTACCCCGGACAGGGGAATCGTCTATGGCTACACCTTC.

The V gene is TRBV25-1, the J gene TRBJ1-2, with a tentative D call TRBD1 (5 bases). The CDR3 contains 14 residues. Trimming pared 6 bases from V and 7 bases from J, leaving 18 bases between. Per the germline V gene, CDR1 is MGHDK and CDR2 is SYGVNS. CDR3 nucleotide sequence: TGTGCCAGCAGCAGGGCAGACCGCGCGAGTGGCTACACCTTC. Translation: CASSRADRASGYTF.

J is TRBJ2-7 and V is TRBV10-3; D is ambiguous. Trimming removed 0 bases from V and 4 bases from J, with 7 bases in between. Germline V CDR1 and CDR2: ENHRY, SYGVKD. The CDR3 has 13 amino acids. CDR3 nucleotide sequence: TGTGCCATCAGTGAGTCAATCCTATACGAGCAGTACTTC. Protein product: CAISESILYEQYF.

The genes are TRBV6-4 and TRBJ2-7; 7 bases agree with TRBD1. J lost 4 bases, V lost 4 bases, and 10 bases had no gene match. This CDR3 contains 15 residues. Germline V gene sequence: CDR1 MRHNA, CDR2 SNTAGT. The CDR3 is CASSAVTGAGYEQYF. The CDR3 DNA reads TGTGCCAGCAGTGCAGTCACAGGGGCGGGTTACGAGCAGTACTTC.

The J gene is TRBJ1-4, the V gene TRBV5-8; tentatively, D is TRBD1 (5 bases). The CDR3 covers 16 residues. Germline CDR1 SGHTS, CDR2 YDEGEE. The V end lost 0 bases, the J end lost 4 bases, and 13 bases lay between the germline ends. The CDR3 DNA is TGTGCCAGCAGCTTGGCCGGGGGATTGGGTAATGAAAAACTGTTTTTT. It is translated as CASSLAGGLGNEKLFF.

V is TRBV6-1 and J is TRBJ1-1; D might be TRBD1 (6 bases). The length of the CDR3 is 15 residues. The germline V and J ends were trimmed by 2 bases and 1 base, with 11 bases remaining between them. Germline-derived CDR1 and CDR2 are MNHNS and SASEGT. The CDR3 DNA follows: TGTGCCAGCAGTGAAAGACAGGCTTCGAACACTGAAGCTTTCTTT. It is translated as CASSERQASNTEAFF.

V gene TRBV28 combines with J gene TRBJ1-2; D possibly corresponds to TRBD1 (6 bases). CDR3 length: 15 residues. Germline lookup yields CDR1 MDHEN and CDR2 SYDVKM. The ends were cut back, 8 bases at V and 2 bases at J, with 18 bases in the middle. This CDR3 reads CASDKEGGENYGYTF. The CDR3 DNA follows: TGTGCCAGCGACAAAGAGGGGGGGGAGAACTATGGCTACACCTTC.

CDR3 in DNA: TGTGCCAGCAGATCGGGGGGCGGCTACACCTTC. Amino acids: CASRSGGGYTF. The chain recombines TRBV28 with TRBJ1-2; D might be TRBD1 (6 bases). The V end was cut by 6 bases, the J end by 8 bases, with 10 bases between. Germline CDR1 is MDHEN and CDR2 is SYDVKM. The CDR3 sequence is 11 residues long.

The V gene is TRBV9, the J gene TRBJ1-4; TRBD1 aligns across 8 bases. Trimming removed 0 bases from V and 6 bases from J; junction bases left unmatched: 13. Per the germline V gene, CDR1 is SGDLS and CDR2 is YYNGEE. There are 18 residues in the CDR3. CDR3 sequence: CASSVDESGGASHEKLFF. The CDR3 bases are TGTGCCAGCAGCGTAGATGAATCAGGGGGCGCATCTCATGAAAAACTGTTTTTT.

CDR3 residues: CASSRDYEQYF. CDR3 nucleotide sequence: TGTGCCAGCAGTAGGGACTACGAGCAGTACTTC. The gene calls are TRBV6-1 and TRBJ2-7; D unclear. CDR1 is MNHNS and CDR2 is SASEGT in the germline V gene. V dropped 5 bases and J dropped 3 bases, with 5 bases sitting between them. This CDR3 is 11 amino acids long.

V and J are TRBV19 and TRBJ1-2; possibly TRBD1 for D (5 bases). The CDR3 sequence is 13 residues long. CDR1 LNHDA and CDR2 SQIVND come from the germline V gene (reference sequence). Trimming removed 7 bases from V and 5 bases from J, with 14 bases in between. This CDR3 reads CASNRRGEYGYTF. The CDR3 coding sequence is TGTGCCAGTAATCGGAGGGGAGAATATGGCTACACCTTC.

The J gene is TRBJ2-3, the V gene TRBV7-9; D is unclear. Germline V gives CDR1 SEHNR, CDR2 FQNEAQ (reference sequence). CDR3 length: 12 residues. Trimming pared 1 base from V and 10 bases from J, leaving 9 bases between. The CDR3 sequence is CASSLVSKAQYF. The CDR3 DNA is TGTGCCAGCAGCTTAGTCAGTAAAGCGCAGTATTTT. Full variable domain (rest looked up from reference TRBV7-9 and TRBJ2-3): DTGVSQNPRHKITKRGQNVTFRCDPISEHNRLYWYRQTLGQGPEFLTYFQNEAQLEKSRLLSDRFSAERPKGSFSTLEIQRTEQGDSAMYLCASSLVSKAQYFGPGTRLTVL.

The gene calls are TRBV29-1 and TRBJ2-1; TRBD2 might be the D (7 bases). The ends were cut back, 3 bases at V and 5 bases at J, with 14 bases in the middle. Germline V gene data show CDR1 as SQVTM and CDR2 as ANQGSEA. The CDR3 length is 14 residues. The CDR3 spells CSVDHGGRNNEQFF. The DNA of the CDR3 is TGCAGCGTTGATCACGGGGGGCGAAACAATGAGCAGTTCTTC.

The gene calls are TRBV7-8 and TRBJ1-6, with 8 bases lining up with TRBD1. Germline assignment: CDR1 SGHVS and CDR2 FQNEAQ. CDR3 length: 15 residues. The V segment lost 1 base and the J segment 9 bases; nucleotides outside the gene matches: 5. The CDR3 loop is CASSLDQGASSPLHF. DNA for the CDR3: TGTGCCAGCAGCTTAGATCAGGGGGCGAGTTCACCCCTCCACTTT.

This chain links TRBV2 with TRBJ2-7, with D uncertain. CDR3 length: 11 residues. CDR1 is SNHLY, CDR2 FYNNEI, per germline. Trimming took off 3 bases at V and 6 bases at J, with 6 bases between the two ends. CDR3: CASSEWGEQYF. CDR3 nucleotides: TGTGCCAGCAGTGAGTGGGGCGAGCAGTACTTC.

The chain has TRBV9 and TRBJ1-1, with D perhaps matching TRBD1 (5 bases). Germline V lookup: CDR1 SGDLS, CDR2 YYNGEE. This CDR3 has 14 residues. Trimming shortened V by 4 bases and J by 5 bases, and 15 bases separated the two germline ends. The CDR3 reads CASSPRGATTEAFF. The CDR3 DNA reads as TGTGCCAGCAGCCCCCGCGGGGCCACAACTGAAGCTTTCTTT. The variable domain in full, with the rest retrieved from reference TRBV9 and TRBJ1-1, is DSGVTQTPKHLITATGQRVTLRCSPRSGDLSVYWYQQSLDQGLQFLIQYYNGEERAKGNILERFSAQQFPDLHSELNLSSLELGDSALYFCASSPRGATTEAFFGQGTRLTVV.

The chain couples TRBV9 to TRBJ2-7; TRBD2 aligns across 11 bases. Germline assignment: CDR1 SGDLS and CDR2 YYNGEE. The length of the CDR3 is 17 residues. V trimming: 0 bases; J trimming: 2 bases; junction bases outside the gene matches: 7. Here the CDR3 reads CASSVEDRLAGTYEQYF. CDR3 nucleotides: TGTGCCAGCAGCGTAGAAGACCGACTAGCGGGGACCTACGAGCAGTACTTC.